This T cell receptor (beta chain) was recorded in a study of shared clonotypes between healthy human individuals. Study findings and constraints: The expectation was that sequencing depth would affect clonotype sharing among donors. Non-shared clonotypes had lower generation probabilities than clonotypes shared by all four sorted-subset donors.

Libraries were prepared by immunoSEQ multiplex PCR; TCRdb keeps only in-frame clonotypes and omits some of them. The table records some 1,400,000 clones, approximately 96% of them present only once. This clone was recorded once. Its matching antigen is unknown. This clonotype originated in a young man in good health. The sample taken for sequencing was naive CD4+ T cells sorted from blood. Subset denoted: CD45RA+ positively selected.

The DNA of the CDR3 is TGTGCCAGCAGCTCAGGTCCGAGGACCACAGATACGCAGTATTTT. It encodes CASSSGPRTTDTQYF. This chain uses TRBV7-9 with TRBJ2-3; D unclear. The CDR3 runs 15 residues. Trimming removed 4 bases from V and 2 bases from J, with 13 bases in between. Germline V lookup: CDR1 SEHNR, CDR2 FQNEAQ (reference sequence).